The sequence of this TCR beta chain was determined in a study of shared clonotypes between healthy human individuals (dated by TCRdb to the early 2020s). About the study as a whole: The cohort comprised a couple of women and three men aged 18 to 49 years. For each donor, CD4 naive and CD4 memory were each run on three plates, CD8 naive on two plates, and CD8 memory on one plate. To estimate repertoire size and how much clonotype sharing occurs between individuals, the study deeply sequenced the blood TCR repertoires of about five healthy adults. Libraries were prepared and TCR repertoires were sequenced by different laboratories using diverse techniques, in order to increase sequencing depth and limit assay-specific biases. Per donor, leukapheresis produced somewhere between about 0.9 and 9 billion PBMCs.

The study at large found these results: Sharing across several donors was observed for 5% to 6.5% of naive CD4, less than 4% of naive CD8, about 2.5% of memory CD4, and around 0.4% of memory CD8 clonotypes. Even with the large sequencing depth, rarefaction of the sorted-subset datasets indicated that sequencing was incomplete. Clonotypes shared by all four sorted-subset donors showed higher generation probabilities than non-shared clonotypes. Sampling was restricted to blood, and TCR repertoires in tissues likely differ from the TCR repertoires found in blood. Larger estimated clonotype richness was generally found for naive subsets than for memory subsets. Pairwise subsampling indicated that sequencing depth was expected to affect the degree of clonotype sharing among donors. The genetic and exposure-history diversity represented was limited by the small number of donors.

The donors were healthy, HIV-negative adults with no recently reported acute infections or vaccinations. Every donor was a Caucasian adult living in Nashville, Tennessee, USA. CD4+ T cells were enriched by magnetic negative selection; naive cells were then positively selected on CD45RA, and the negative fraction formed the memory subset. Blood was collected by leukapheresis, and PBMCs were isolated by Ficoll-Histopaque density gradient centrifugation and then cryopreserved in liquid nitrogen vapor phase. Purity and quantity of every magnetically sorted T cell population were checked by analytical flow cytometry. Each sorted fraction had its genomic DNA isolated and then quantified by UV absorbance on a Nanodrop 2000c. As to this clone: Its antigen remains undetermined. Qualities for individual bases were not recorded, and no much larger clone is one base off.

Using the deep immunoSEQ assay, multiplex PCR amplified TCR CDR3 regions from genomic DNA. For each cell subset, the extracted genomic DNA was distributed evenly across all wells of several immunoSEQ 96-well plates, and each plate served as one replicate. For sorted subsets, each replicate PCR was loaded with roughly 0.2 ug genomic DNA, equivalent to 30,000 or so T cell genomes. The purified libraries were quantified using a Qubit 3.0 fluorometer, sized with a Bioanalyzer 2100, and then quantified again using the KAPA Library Quantification kit. Every immunoSEQ 96-well plate was sequenced on a separate single-read 150-cycle Illumina NextSeq 550 flow cell. Under the source paper's analysis protocol: The immunoSEQ output contained only junctional sequences without quality scores, so filtering could not match that applied to full-length reads. To assign V/J genes and CDR3, sequences were annotated against IMGT germline references using PyIR, a Python wrapper for IgBLAST v1.9. Reads were removed for weak V/J assignments (E-value above 1e-6), missing CDR3, stop codons, out-of-frame junctions, or ambiguous translated residues. A V3J clonotype was defined by an identical inferred V gene, J gene, and CDR3 amino acid sequence. To compute the percentage overlap between repertoires, the number of shared unique clonotypes was divided by the size of the smaller repertoire. Repertoire richness was assessed with RTK rarefaction, the Chao1 estimator, and Recon v2.1 estimates of unobserved clonotypes. For all TCRbeta clonotypes obtained by the gDNA method from several donors, generation probabilities were computed with OLGA. Imported from immuneACCESS, the table was reduced by TCRdb to in-frame sequences with V and J called. These copies leave out some clones; in studies compared against another copy, an unresolved V gene accounts for under half, and the cause of the remainder is not known. V and J calls plus clone size are reproduced from that table; the DNA served to infer D and trimming. For this sample the table gives about 1 million clones, of which around 76% were detected only once. The ten largest account for less than 1.5% of the sample.

The germline V gene sets CDR1 to SGDLS and CDR2 to YYNGEE. V is clipped by 4 bases and J by 5 bases, and the sequence between their germline boundaries is 19 bases long. Its CDR3 holds 15 amino acids, cysteine through phenylalanine. Only CDR3 DNA remains: 45 bases, in frame from the first base. The specimen sequenced was memory CD4+ T cells sorted from blood. Interpreted using the paper, the cell subset or site label stands for: CD45RA-negative fraction. The sequence joins TRBV9 to TRBJ2-7; the D gene is perhaps TRBD1 or TRBD2, as each covers 7 bases. This sequence was found in a man between 18 and 29 years old in good health. CDR3 protein: CASSPQGEGNHEQYF. The DNA sequence is TGTGCCAGCAGCCCCCAGGGGGAGGGCAACCACGAGCAGTACTTC.